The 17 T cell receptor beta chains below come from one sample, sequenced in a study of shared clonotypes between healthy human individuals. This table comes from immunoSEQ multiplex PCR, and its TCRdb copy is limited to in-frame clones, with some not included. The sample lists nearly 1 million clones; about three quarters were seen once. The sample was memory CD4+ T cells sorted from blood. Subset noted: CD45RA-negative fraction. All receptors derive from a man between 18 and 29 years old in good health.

As DNA, the CDR3 is TGTGCCAGCAGTGGCACAGAGTTTGAGACCCAGTACTTC. Residues: CASSGTEFETQYF. The rearrangement uses TRBV6-1 and TRBJ2-5; no firm D call. V dropped 4 bases and J dropped 5 bases, with 11 bases sitting between them. This CDR3 contains 13 residues. Germline V gene lookup returns CDR1 MNHNS and CDR2 SASEGT.

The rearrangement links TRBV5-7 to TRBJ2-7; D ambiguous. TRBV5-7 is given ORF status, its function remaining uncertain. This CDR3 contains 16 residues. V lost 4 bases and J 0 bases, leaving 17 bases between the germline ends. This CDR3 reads CASSPTRGRSSYEQYF. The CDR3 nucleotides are TGTGCCAGCAGCCCGACCCGCGGCAGGAGCTCCTACGAGCAGTACTTC.

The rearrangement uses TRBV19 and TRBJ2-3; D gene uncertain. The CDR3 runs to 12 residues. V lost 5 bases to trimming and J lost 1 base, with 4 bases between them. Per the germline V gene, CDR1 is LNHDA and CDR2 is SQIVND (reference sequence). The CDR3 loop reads CASSAGTDTQYF. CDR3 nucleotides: TGTGCCAGTAGTGCGGGCACAGATACGCAGTATTTT.

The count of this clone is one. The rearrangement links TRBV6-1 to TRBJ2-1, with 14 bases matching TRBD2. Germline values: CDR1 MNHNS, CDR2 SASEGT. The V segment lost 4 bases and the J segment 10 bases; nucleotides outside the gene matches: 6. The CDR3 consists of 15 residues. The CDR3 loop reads CASSGLAGGALEQFF. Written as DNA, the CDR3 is TGTGCCAGCAGTGGACTAGCGGGGGGGGCATTGGAGCAGTTCTTC.

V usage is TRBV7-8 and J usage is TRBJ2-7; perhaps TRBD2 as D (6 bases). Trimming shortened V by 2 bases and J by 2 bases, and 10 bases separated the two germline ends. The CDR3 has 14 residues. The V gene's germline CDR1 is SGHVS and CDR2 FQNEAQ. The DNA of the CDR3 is TGTGCCAGCAGCTTAAGGGCGGGGCCCTACGAGCAGTACTTC. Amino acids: CASSLRAGPYEQYF.

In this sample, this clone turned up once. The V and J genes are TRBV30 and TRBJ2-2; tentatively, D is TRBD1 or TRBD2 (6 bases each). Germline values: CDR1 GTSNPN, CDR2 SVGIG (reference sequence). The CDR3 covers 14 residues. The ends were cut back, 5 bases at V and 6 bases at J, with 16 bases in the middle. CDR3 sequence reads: CAWGTRGRAGELFF. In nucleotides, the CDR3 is TGTGCCTGGGGGACCCGGGGGCGAGCCGGGGAGCTGTTTTTT. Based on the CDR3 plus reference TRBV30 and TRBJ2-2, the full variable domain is SQTIHQWPATLVQPVGSPLSLECTVEGTSNPNLYWYRQAAGRGLQLLFYSVGIGQISSEVPQNLSASRPQDRQFILSSKKLLLSDSGFYLCAWGTRGRAGELFFGEGSRLTVL.

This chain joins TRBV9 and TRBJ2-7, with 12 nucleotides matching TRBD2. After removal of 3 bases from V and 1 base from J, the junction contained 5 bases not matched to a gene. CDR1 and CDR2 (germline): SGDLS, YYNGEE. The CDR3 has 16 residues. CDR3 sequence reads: CASSAQLAGGSYEQYF. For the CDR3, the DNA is TGTGCCAGCAGCGCCCAACTAGCGGGGGGATCCTACGAGCAGTACTTC.

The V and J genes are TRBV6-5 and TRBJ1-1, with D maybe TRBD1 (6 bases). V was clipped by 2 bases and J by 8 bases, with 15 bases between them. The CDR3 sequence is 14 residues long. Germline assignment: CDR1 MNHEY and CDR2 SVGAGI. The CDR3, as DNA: TGTGCCAGCAGTTACGGGAGCAGGGGTTTGGAAGCTTTCTTT. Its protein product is CASSYGSRGLEAFF.

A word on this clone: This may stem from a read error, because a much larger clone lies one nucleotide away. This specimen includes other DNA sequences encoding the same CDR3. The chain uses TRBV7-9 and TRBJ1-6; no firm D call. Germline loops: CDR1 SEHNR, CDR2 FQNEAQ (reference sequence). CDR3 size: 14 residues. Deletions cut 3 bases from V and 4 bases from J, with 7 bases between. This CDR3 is CASSLEQYNSPLHF. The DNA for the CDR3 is TGTGCCAGCAGCTTGGAGCAGTATAATTCACCCCTCCACTTT. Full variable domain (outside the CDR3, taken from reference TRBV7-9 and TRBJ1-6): DTGVSQNPRHKITKRGQNVTFRCDPISEHNRLYWYRQTLGQGPEFLTYFQNEAQLEKSRLLSDRFSAERPKGSFSTLEIQRTEQGDSAMYLCASSLEQYNSPLHFGNGTRLTVT.

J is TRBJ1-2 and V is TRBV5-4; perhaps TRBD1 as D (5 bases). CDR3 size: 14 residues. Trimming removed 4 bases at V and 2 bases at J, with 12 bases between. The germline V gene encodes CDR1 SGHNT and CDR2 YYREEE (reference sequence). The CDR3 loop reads CASSPGRENYGYTF. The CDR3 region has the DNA TGTGCCAGCAGCCCGGGACGGGAGAACTATGGCTACACCTTC. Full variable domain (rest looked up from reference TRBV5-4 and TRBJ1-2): ETGVTQSPTHLIKTRGQQVTLRCSSQSGHNTVSWYQQALGQGPQFIFQYYREEENGRGNFPPRFSGLQFPNYSSELNVNALELDDSALYLCASSPGRENYGYTFGSGTRLTVV.

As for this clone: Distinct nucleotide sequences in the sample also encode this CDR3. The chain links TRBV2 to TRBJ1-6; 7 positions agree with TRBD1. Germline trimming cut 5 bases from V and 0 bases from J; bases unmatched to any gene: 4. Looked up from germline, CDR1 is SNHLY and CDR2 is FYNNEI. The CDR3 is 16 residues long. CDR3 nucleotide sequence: TGTGCCAGCAGTAGGGGGCAAAGCTCCTATAATTCACCCCTCCACTTT. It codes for CASSRGQSSYNSPLHF.

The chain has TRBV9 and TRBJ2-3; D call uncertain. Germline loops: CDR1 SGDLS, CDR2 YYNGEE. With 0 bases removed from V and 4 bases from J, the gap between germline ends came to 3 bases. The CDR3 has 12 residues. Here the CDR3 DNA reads TGTGCCAGCAGCGTAGCACCAGATACGCAGTATTTT. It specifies CASSVAPDTQYF.

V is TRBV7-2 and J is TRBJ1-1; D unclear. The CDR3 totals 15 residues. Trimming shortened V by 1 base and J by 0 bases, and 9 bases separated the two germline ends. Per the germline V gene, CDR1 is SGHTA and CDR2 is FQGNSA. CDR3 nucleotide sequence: TGTGCCAGCAGCTTAGTAGCGATAATGAACACTGAAGCTTTCTTT. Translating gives CASSLVAIMNTEAFF.

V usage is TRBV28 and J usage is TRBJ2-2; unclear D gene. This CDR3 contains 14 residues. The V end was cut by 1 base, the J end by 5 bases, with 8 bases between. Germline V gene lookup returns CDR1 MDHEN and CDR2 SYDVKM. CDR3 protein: CASSLLLGTGELFF. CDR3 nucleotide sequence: TGTGCCAGCAGTTTATTGTTAGGGACCGGGGAGCTGTTTTTT.

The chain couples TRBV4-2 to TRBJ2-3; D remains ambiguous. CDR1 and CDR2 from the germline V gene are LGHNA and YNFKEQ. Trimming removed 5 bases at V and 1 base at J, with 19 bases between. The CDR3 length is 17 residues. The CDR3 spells CASSLSRQQWGTDTQYF. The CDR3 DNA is TGTGCCAGCAGCTTGTCTCGGCAGCAGTGGGGCACAGATACGCAGTATTTT.

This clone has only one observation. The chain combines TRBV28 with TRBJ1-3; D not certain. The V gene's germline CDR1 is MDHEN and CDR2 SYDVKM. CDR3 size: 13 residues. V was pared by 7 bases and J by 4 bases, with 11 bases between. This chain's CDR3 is CASTPPLGNTIYF. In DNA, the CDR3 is TGTGCCAGCACCCCTCCGCTAGGAAACACCATATATTTT.

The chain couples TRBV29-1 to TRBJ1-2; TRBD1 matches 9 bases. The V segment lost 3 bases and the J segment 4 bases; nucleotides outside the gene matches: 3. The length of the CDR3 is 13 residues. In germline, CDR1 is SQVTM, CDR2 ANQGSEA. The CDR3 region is CSVEGQGLYGYTF. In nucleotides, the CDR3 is TGCAGCGTTGAGGGACAGGGCCTCTATGGCTACACCTTC.